Each of the 24 T cell receptor beta chains below was sequenced from the same sample in a study of T cell responses to AZD1222 COVID-19 vaccine. TCRdb keeps only in-frame clones here, not all; method: immunoSEQ multiplex PCR. Seen here are about 190,000 clones, 90% to 95% observed once, and the top ten hold over 7.5%. The sample was peripheral blood, taken on day 0 of AZD1222 vaccination. The receptors come from an adult in good health.

The rearrangement uses TRBV9 and TRBJ2-1; D not resolved. CDR1 and CDR2 from the germline V gene are SGDLS and YYNGEE. The CDR3 is 14 residues long. Between the trimmed V and J ends, which lost 0 bases and 10 bases, there was a span of 14 bases. DNA for the CDR3: TGTGCCAGCAGCGTAGATAAAGCTCAGGTCGAGCAGTTCTTC. Encoded protein: CASSVDKAQVEQFF. Filled out from reference TRBV9 and TRBJ2-1, the complete variable domain reads DSGVTQTPKHLITATGQRVTLRCSPRSGDLSVYWYQQSLDQGLQFLIQYYNGEERAKGNILERFSAQQFPDLHSELNLSSLELGDSALYFCASSVDKAQVEQFFGPGTRLTVL.

The chain joins TRBV18 to TRBJ2-7; TRBD1 agrees at 10 bases. The CDR3 consists of 13 residues. Trimming removed 7 bases from V and 4 bases from J; junction bases left unmatched: 4. Germline assignment: CDR1 KGHSH and CDR2 LQKENI. The CDR3 here is CASFRDRGYEQYF. The CDR3 nucleotides read TGTGCCAGCTTCCGGGACAGGGGTTACGAGCAGTACTTC.

At least ten counts were recorded for this clone. The chain links TRBV21-1 to TRBJ1-1. TRBV21-1 is flagged as a pseudogene. This CDR3 spans 12 amino acids. The CDR3 region is CASSTGRAEAFF. As DNA, the CDR3 is TGTGCCAGCAGCACTGGGAGGGCTGAGGCTTTCTTT.

The rearrangement links TRBV5-1 to TRBJ1-1; no clear D gene. Looked up from germline, CDR1 is SGHRS and CDR2 is YFSETQ. There are 12 residues in the CDR3. V lost 5 bases and J lost 1, with 6 bases in between. CDR3 amino acids: CASRRGNTEAFF. CDR3 sequence (DNA): TGCGCCAGCAGGCGGGGGAACACTGAAGCTTTCTTT.

The chain links TRBV11-2 to TRBJ1-3, with D maybe TRBD1 (6 bases). V lost 4 bases and J lost 4, with 20 bases in between. Germline-derived CDR1 and CDR2 are SGHAT and FQNNGV. The CDR3 runs to 17 residues. The CDR3 protein is CASSSTLQGIGGNTIYF. The CDR3 DNA is TGTGCCAGCAGCTCAACCTTACAGGGTATTGGGGGAAACACCATATATTTT.

The rearrangement uses TRBV19 and TRBJ1-5; 7 bases agree with TRBD1. The CDR3 sequence is 13 residues long. Germline CDR1 reads LNHDA; CDR2 reads SQIVND (reference sequence). With 10 bases clipped from V and 6 bases from J, the junction kept 9 bases outside the gene matches. The CDR3 spells CATRLGGGQPQHF. CDR3 bases: TGTGCCACCAGGCTAGGGGGCGGTCAGCCCCAGCATTTT.

V is TRBV28 and J is TRBJ1-6; D ambiguous. Germline values: CDR1 MDHEN, CDR2 SYDVKM. The CDR3 totals 12 residues. The germline V and J ends were trimmed by 5 bases and 13 bases, with 12 bases remaining between them. In nucleotides, the CDR3 is TGTGCCAGCAGTCAGCAGGCGGTGCCCCTCCACTTT. Its protein product is CASSQQAVPLHF.

The chain employs TRBV27 and TRBJ1-3, with 9 nucleotides matching TRBD1. Germline CDR1 and CDR2: MNHEY and SMNVEV (reference sequence). CDR3 length: 16 amino acids. Unmatched junction bases numbered 12, after V lost 5 bases and J lost 7 bases. The CDR3 protein is CASSPSGGTGQNTIYF. In DNA form, the CDR3 reads TGTGCCAGCAGTCCATCGGGCGGGACAGGGCAGAACACCATATATTTT.

The chain is built from TRBV28 and TRBJ2-7; 7 positions agree with TRBD2. Trimming cost V 6 bases and J 1 base; bases outside gene matches: 9. The CDR3 consists of 15 residues. Per germline, CDR1 MDHEN and CDR2 SYDVKM. The CDR3 here is CASSNPASGSYEQYF. The CDR3 DNA reads TGTGCCAGCAGCAACCCGGCTAGCGGATCCTACGAGCAGTACTTC. Full variable domain (outside the CDR3, taken from reference TRBV28 and TRBJ2-7): DVKVTQSSRYLVKRTGEKVFLECVQDMDHENMFWYRQDPGLGLRLIYFSYDVKMKEKGDIPEGYSVSREKKERFSLILESASTNQTSMYLCASSNPASGSYEQYFGPGTRLTVT.

The rearrangement links TRBV3-1 (or the pseudogene TRBV3-2) to TRBJ2-1; TRBD2 agrees at 8 bases. The CDR3 has 16 residues. Germline V gene sequence: CDR1 LGHDT, CDR2 YNNKEL (reference sequence). The ends lost 4 bases at V and 7 bases at J; junction bases unmatched: 12. The CDR3, as DNA: TGTGCCAGCAGCCCCCCCTATACGGGAGGGCAGAATGAGCAGTTCTTC. Translating it yields CASSPPYTGGQNEQFF.

The chain links TRBV10-3 to TRBJ2-7, with 7 bases that match TRBD1. Trimming cost V 6 bases and J 4 bases; bases outside gene matches: 18. CDR1 ENHRY and CDR2 SYGVKD come from the germline V gene. The CDR3 sequence is 17 residues long. The chain's CDR3 is CAIRAAVGQEVSYEQYF. The DNA of the CDR3 is TGTGCCATCAGGGCCGCGGTCGGACAGGAAGTATCATACGAGCAGTACTTC.

The CDR3 DNA follows: TGTGCCAGCAGTCGGGACCCAACCCAGTACTTC. It specifies CASSRDPTQYF. The rearrangement uses TRBV2 and TRBJ2-7; D might be TRBD1 or TRBD2, each matching 5 bases. The CDR3 runs to 11 residues. V lost 5 bases to trimming and J lost 10 bases, with 12 bases between them. The germline CDR1 and CDR2 sequences are SNHLY and FYNNEI.

The chain employs TRBV27 and TRBJ2-1; 7 bases agree with TRBD2. V lost 3 bases and J lost 1; bases outside the gene matches: 3. Per germline, CDR1 MNHEY and CDR2 SMNVEV (reference sequence). This CDR3 comprises 15 residues. The CDR3 DNA reads as TGTGCCAGCAGTTTCACTAGCGCTTCCTACAATGAGCAGTTCTTC. Translating gives CASSFTSASYNEQFF.

V is TRBV20-1 and J is TRBJ2-5; D unclear. The germline V and J ends were trimmed by 3 bases and 0 bases, with 17 bases remaining between them. The CDR3 length is 16 residues. The germline V gene has CDR1 DFQATT and CDR2 SNEGSKA (reference sequence). CDR3 residues: CSASPLRRPYQETQYF. CDR3 in DNA: TGCAGTGCTAGTCCCCTTCGACGACCTTACCAAGAGACCCAGTACTTC.

The chain combines TRBV19 with TRBJ1-6; 7 bases line up with TRBD1. The CDR3 totals 15 residues. Losses at the gene ends were 5 bases for V and 13 bases for J; bases not matched to a gene: 14. CDR1 LNHDA and CDR2 SQIVND come from the germline V gene (reference sequence). The CDR3 DNA is TGTGCCAGTAGTGAAAGGGACAGTGAAGAAGACCCCCTCCACTTT. It codes for CASSERDSEEDPLHF.

This clone came up once. The chain combines TRBV7-8 with TRBJ1-1; possibly TRBD1 for D (5 bases). Germline assignment: CDR1 SGHVS and CDR2 FQNEAQ. V was shortened by 5 bases and J by 0 bases, with 13 bases between the two germline ends. The CDR3 has 15 residues. DNA of the CDR3: TGTGCCAGCAGCCACGGACGGGGGATGAACACTGAAGCTTTCTTT. As protein: CASSHGRGMNTEAFF.

This chain uses TRBV5-6 with TRBJ2-7, with TRBD2 matching 12 bases. Germline CDR1 reads SGHDT; CDR2 reads YYEEEE. The CDR3 extends over 18 amino acids. V lost 3 bases and J lost 0; bases outside the gene matches: 10. The CDR3 coding sequence is TGTGCCAGCAGCTCCACCGGGACGACTAGCGGGAGCTCCTACGAGCAGTACTTC. Amino acid sequence: CASSSTGTTSGSSYEQYF.

The chain uses TRBV15 and TRBJ2-3; D is unresolved. V lost 7 bases and J lost 0, with 8 bases in between. Germline V gene data show CDR1 as LNHNV and CDR2 as YYDKDF (reference sequence). The CDR3 runs to 13 residues. The CDR3: CATKAPSTDTQYF. CDR3 DNA: TGTGCCACCAAAGCGCCTAGCACAGATACGCAGTATTTT.

The gene calls are TRBV4-1 and TRBJ2-1, with D tentatively TRBD2 (6 bases). The CDR3 consists of 13 residues. From germline, CDR1 is MGHRA and CDR2 YSYEKL. Trimming shortened V by 1 base and J by 8 bases, and 9 bases separated the two germline ends. CDR3 DNA: TGCGCCAGCAGCCAAGTTGGGAGGTATGAGCAGTTCTTC. It codes for CASSQVGRYEQFF.

The DNA of the CDR3 is TGTGCCAGCAGTGATGGGGGGGCCAAGGAAGCTTTCTTT. Its protein is CASSDGGAKEAFF. V is TRBV25-1 and J is TRBJ1-1; D is possibly TRBD1 (6 bases). V lost 3 bases and J lost 8, with 13 bases in between. CDR3 length equals 13 residues. Germline V gene sequence: CDR1 MGHDK, CDR2 SYGVNS.

The genes are TRBV7-2 and TRBJ2-1, with D possibly TRBD1 on 6 matching bases. V lost 1 base to trimming and J lost 6 bases, with 10 bases between them. Germline-derived CDR1 and CDR2 are SGHTA and FQGNSA. The CDR3 is made up of 14 amino acids. CDR3 sequence (DNA): TGTGCCAGCAGCTTAGAGTCACAGGGCAATGAGCAGTTCTTC. Protein: CASSLESQGNEQFF.

The chain is built from TRBV3-1 (or the pseudogene TRBV3-2) and TRBJ1-1, with D maybe TRBD1 (6 bases). The CDR3 loop spans 16 amino acids. The V and J ends lost 4 bases and 0 bases respectively, with 15 bases between them. Germline V lookup: CDR1 LGHDT, CDR2 YNNKEL (reference sequence). The CDR3 DNA is TGTGCCAGCAGCCTTAGGGGGTTGGGGGTGAACACTGAAGCTTTCTTT. It codes for CASSLRGLGVNTEAFF.

V gene TRBV5-1 combines with J gene TRBJ2-7; D may be TRBD1 (5 bases). The CDR3 totals 16 residues. Per the germline V gene, CDR1 is SGHRS and CDR2 is YFSETQ. V was pared by 4 bases and J by 4 bases, with 21 bases between. CDR3 sequence reads: CASSLTYPQGVYEQYF. The CDR3 nucleotides are TGCGCCAGCAGCCTAACCTACCCGCAGGGTGTTTACGAGCAGTACTTC.

The rearrangement links TRBV7-9 to TRBJ1-2; 7 bases line up with TRBD1. CDR1 is SEHNR and CDR2 is FQNEAQ in the germline V gene (reference sequence). V lost 4 bases, J lost 1 base, and 6 bases stayed unmatched. The CDR3 extends over 15 amino acids. This CDR3 reads CASSSPGQSNYGYTF. The DNA of the CDR3 is TGTGCCAGCAGCTCTCCGGGACAGAGTAACTATGGCTACACCTTC.